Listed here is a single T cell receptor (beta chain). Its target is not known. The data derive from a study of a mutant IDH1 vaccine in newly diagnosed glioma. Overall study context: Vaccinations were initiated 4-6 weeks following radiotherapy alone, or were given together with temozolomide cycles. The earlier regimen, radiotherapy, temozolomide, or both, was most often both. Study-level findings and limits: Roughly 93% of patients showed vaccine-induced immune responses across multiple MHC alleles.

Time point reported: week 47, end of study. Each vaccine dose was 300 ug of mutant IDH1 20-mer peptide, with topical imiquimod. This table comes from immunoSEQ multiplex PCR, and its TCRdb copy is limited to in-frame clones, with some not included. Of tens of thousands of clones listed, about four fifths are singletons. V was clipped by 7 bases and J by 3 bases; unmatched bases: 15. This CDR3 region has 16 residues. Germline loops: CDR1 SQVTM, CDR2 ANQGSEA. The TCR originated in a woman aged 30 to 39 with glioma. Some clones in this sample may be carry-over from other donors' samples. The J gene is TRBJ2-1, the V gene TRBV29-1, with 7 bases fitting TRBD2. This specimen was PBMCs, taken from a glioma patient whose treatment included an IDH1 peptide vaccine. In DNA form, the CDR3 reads TGCAGCGCCTTCGGGTTGCTGCGGGAGTACTACAATGAGCAGTTCTTC. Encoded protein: CSAFGLLREYYNEQFF.